These T cell receptor beta chains were read from a single sample in a study of shared clonotypes between healthy human individuals. Method: immunoSEQ multiplex PCR; TCRdb's copy keeps in-frame clones and lacks some. The sample gives fewer than 650,000 clones, less than 80% of which show up once; 10% to 15% is in the top ten. Material: PBMCs. The receptors stem from a woman aged 35 to 49 in good health. Some clones in this sample may be carry-over from other donors' samples. Each CDR3 is given with its conserved first and last residue. Fields, in order: clone size, V gene, D gene, J gene, CDR3 protein, CDR3 DNA. D genes are given only for firm matches. Size is stated for part of the rows, as once, few or many counts, or as a class when the clone is expanded.

>many|TRBV12-5|NA|TRBJ1-1
CASGLGRNTEAFF
TGTGCTAGTGGTTTAGGAAGGAACACTGAAGCTTTCTTT
>NA|TRBV7-2|TRBD2|TRBJ2-4
CASSLGSLAEKAKNIQYF
TGTGCCAGCAGCTTAGGATCCCTAGCGGAAAAAGCCAAAAACATTCAGTACTTC
>NA|TRBV9|TRBD2|TRBJ2-2
CASSSRASGTTGELFF
TGTGCCAGCAGCTCCCGAGCTAGCGGGACCACCGGGGAGCTGTTTTTT
>once|TRBV7-9|NA|TRBJ1-1
CASSHPTGAFF
TGTGCCAGCAGCCACCCAACCGGAGCTTTCTTT
>NA|TRBV18|NA|TRBJ2-7
CASSPQGRGYEQYF
TGTGCCAGCTCACCCCAGGGCAGGGGCTACGAGCAGTACTTC
>NA|TRBV15|NA|TRBJ2-3
CATSRAPGTGGWDTQYF
TGTGCCACCAGCAGAGCTCCCGGGACTGGAGGGTGGGATACGCAGTATTTT
>NA|TRBV5-1|TRBD1|TRBJ2-7
CASSTQTGGYEQYF
TGCGCCAGCAGCACCCAGACAGGGGGCTACGAGCAGTACTTC
>NA|TRBV10-1|TRBD2|TRBJ2-1
CASGSRASGSLDEQFF
TGCGCCAGCGGATCTAGGGCTAGCGGGAGTCTGGATGAGCAGTTCTTC
>NA|TRBV10-2|NA|TRBJ2-5
CASSAWAGETQYF
TGCGCCAGCAGTGCTTGGGCTGGGGAGACCCAGTACTTC
>NA|TRBV18|TRBD2|TRBJ2-1
CASSPPLSSGTYNEQFF
TGTGCCAGCTCACCACCCTTGTCTAGCGGGACCTACAATGAGCAGTTCTTC
>NA|TRBV7-9|TRBD1|TRBJ2-1
CASRGTGDGEQFF
TGTGCCAGCAGGGGGACAGGGGACGGTGAGCAGTTCTTC